This TCR beta chain derives from a study of T-cell reconstitution after alpha-beta-depleted transplantation in children. In this sample, this clonotype turned up once. Unique molecular identifiers tagged the TCRbeta library. Each CDR3 protein gets one entry after TCRdb re-called the PCR reads with MiXCR. This table has approximately 520,000 distinct CDR3 sequences, 30% to 35% appearing once. Germline V gene lookup returns CDR1 SGHTA and CDR2 FQGNSA. V shed 7 bases and J shed 1 base, with 12 bases lying between them. This CDR3 has 14 amino acids. This material consisted of PBMCs from the stem cell graft donor, taken from the stem cell graft. The chain has TRBV7-2 and TRBJ2-3; D unclear. The source of this sequence is a human donor who donated a stem cell graft to a child with aplastic anemia. As DNA, the CDR3 is TGTGCCAGCACCCTAGGGCTCGGCACAGATACGCAGTATTTT. Translation: CASTLGLGTDTQYF.